Listed below are T cell receptor beta chains from one sample, sequenced in a study of tumor and adjacent non-tumor tissue in lung cancer. TCRdb processed the multiplex PCR reads anew with MiXCR; each CDR3 protein has one entry. Here the sample spans around 80,000 distinct CDR3 sequences, over 65% being singletons. Source material: distant non-tumor lung tissue. These receptors all come from a man aged 65 to 85 with non-small cell lung cancer. The conserved cysteine and the conserved F or W are not part of the CDR3 here. Clone size appears in some rows only: once, few, many, or a class for an expanded clone.

v_call	clone_size	cdr3_length	j_call	cdr3_aa
TRBV29-1	once	12	TRBJ2-1	SLKEQGPYNEQF
TRBV6-1	.	13	TRBJ1-5	AISEGWAMDLPQH
TRBV12-3/TRBV12-4	.	13	TRBJ1-2	ARSLRGGGHYGYT
TRBV12-3/TRBV12-4	.	11	TRBJ1-4	AKSSELYEKLF
TRBV4-2	.	14	TRBJ2-2	ASSLAGGPNTGELF
TRBV6-6	medium-sized	13	TRBJ2-5	ASSPLLREQETQY
TRBV6-1	few	13	TRBJ2-7	ASSEAEGASYEQY
TRBV5-1	.	12	TRBJ1-2	ASSTIVPNDGYT
TRBV9	.	12	TRBJ1-1	VSSEDLMKNEDF
TRBV11-2	.	13	TRBJ1-6	ASSSGRAYNSPLQ
TRBV6-5	.	13	TRBJ1-6	ASRTHRDKYSPLH
TRBV11-3	.	12	TRBJ2-1	ASSLGDSPVGQF
TRBV10-1	.	9	TRBJ1-5	VSTGNRPQH
TRBV29-1	.	12	TRBJ2-3	CVGRQAPGDTQY
TRBV6-2/TRBV6-3	many	16	TRBJ2-1	ASSYGIGLADSYNEQF
TRBV28	.	10	TRBJ1-2	ASYRSVYGYT
TRBV11-3	.	13	TRBJ2-3	AGTRRGVSTYTQY
TRBV5-1	.	12	TRBJ2-2	ARSKAQNTGELF
TRBV12-3/TRBV12-4	.	9	TRBJ2-5	ASCLSETQY
TRBV6-2/TRBV6-3	.	12	TRBJ2-1	ASRYGQEYNEQF
TRBV5-4	many	11	TRBJ1-4	ASSLQGREKLF
TRBV28	many	15	TRBJ1-2	ASTAAGPGTGYHGYT
TRBV11-1	.	12	TRBJ2-1	ASNPLSVYNEEF
TRBV20-1	.	12	TRBJ1-4	SARVSWRNEKLF
TRBV6-2/TRBV6-3	.	10	TRBJ2-2	PSSINTRELF
TRBV28	.	11	TRBJ1-1	AGAQNNCTEAF
TRBV20-1	.	13	TRBJ2-1	SATRGEFSYSEQF
TRBV29-1	.	14	TRBJ2-5	SARPYLQTSQETQY
TRBV6-2/TRBV6-3	.	13	TRBJ2-7	TSSQTRGRSYEQY
TRBV29-1	many	12	TRBJ1-1	SGKRGPAASEAF
TRBV11-2	few	13	TRBJ2-7	ASSLDQGATYEQH
TRBV20-1	.	13	TRBJ1-5	SAGGRANSNQPQH
TRBV29-1	.	10	.	STWETNPEQF
TRBV4-1	.	13	TRBJ1-2	ASNQDVQSFDGYT
TRBV10-2	once	13	TRBJ2-7	ASSESGRLAYDQY
TRBV6-5	.	15	TRBJ2-6	ASSFGAGASGANVLT
TRBV10-2	many	13	TRBJ1-5	ASSESDRRNQPQH
TRBV5-6	many	15	TRBJ1-1	ASSSEIRQGWNTEAF
TRBV11-2	.	13	TRBJ1-1	ASSPPEGIYIEAF
TRBV2	.	12	TRBJ2-3	ASNQDYTTDTQY
TRBV12-5	.	16	TRBJ1-1	TSGLALSGVGGNTEAF
TRBV11-2	once	13	TRBJ1-1	VSSFANSRNTDAF
TRBV7-9	.	13	TRBJ1-1	ASSSGQGLDTEAL
TRBV4-1	.	13	TRBJ1-2	ASTQGRGQGIGYT
TRBV4-2	medium-sized	14	TRBJ1-2	ASSQEQGARSYGYT
TRBV6-5	.	17	TRBJ2-2	ASSYHHPGTGDSGGELF
TRBV12-3/TRBV12-4	once	12	TRBJ1-6	ASTLGGFNLPLH
TRBV4-1	many	12	TRBJ1-3	ASSQDEPGNTIY
TRBV6-2/TRBV6-3	.	13	TRBJ2-2	ASSPGTWDTGELF
TRBV11-2	once	15	TRBJ2-5	ASSLGPGGEARETQY
TRBV11-3	.	13	TRBJ2-5	DNNQGQGAHVTQY
TRBV11-2	.	12	TRBJ2-7	ASILVGWDREKY